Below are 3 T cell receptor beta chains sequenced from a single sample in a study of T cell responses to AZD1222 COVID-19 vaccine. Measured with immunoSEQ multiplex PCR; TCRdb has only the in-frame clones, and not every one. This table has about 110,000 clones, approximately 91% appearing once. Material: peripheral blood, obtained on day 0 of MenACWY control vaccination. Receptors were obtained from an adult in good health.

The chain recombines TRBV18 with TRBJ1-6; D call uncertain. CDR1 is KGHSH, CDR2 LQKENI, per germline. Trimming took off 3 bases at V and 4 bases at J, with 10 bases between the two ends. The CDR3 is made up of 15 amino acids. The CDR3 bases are TGTGCCAGCTCACCGGGCGCACATTATAATTCACCCCTCCACTTT. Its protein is CASSPGAHYNSPLHF.

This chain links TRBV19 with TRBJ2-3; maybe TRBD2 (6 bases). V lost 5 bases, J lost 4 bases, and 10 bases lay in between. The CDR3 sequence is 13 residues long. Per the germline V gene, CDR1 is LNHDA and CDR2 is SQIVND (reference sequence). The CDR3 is CASSAGRADTQYF. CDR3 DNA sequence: TGTGCCAGTAGTGCGGGAAGGGCAGATACGCAGTATTTT.

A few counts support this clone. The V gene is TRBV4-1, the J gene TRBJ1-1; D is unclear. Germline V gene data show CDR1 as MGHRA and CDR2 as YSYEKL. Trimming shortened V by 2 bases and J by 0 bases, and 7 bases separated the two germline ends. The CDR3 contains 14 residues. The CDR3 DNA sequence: TGCGCCAGCAGCCAACCAATACTGAACACTGAAGCTTTCTTT. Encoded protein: CASSQPILNTEAFF.